Following are 5 T cell receptor beta chains from one sample sequenced in a study of siplizumab effects on memory and regulatory T cells. Clones were sequenced by immunoSEQ multiplex PCR, and TCRdb holds only the in-frame ones, with some missing. The table includes about 91,000 clones, 95% to 97% detected once. Input material: naive CD4+ T cells sorted from blood. The receptors come from a human donor in good health.

This chain uses TRBV18 with TRBJ1-3, with D perhaps TRBD1 (5 bases). The CDR3 sequence is 14 residues long. Per germline, CDR1 KGHSH and CDR2 LQKENI. The germline V and J ends were trimmed by 1 base and 5 bases, with 9 bases remaining between them. The CDR3: CASSPLQDRNTIYF. CDR3 DNA: TGTGCCAGCTCACCACTACAGGATCGAAACACCATATATTTT.

This clone was seen just once. The J gene is TRBJ1-1, the V gene TRBV27; D is unclear. Looked up from germline, CDR1 is MNHEY and CDR2 is SMNVEV (reference sequence). The CDR3 has 15 amino acids. The germline V and J ends were trimmed by 6 bases and 0 bases, with 14 bases remaining between them. DNA for the CDR3: TGTGCCAGCAGCAAAGGGCAGACTATGAACACTGAAGCTTTCTTT. It translates to CASSKGQTMNTEAFF.

The genes are TRBV5-4 and TRBJ1-2, with D perhaps TRBD1 (5 bases). CDR3 length: 14 amino acids. V lost 4 bases and J lost 1, with 11 bases in between. CDR1 and CDR2 (germline): SGHNT, YYREEE (reference sequence). The CDR3 DNA reads as TGTGCCAGCAGCGTCCGGGACGGTAACTATGGCTACACCTTC. It encodes CASSVRDGNYGYTF. The whole variable domain, remainder taken from reference TRBV5-4 and TRBJ1-2, is ETGVTQSPTHLIKTRGQQVTLRCSSQSGHNTVSWYQQALGQGPQFIFQYYREEENGRGNFPPRFSGLQFPNYSSELNVNALELDDSALYLCASSVRDGNYGYTFGSGTRLTVV.

Remarks on this clone: One junction end disagrees with the germline gene, perhaps due to a read error. The V and J genes are TRBV7-3 and TRBJ1-1, with TRBD1 as a possible D gene (5 bases). The CDR3 covers 14 residues. Germline CDR1 and CDR2: SGHTA and FQGTGA. The CDR3 DNA sequence: TGTGCCACCAGCCAATCTCAGGGAAAGGGTGAAGCTTTCTTT. Its protein product is CATSQSQGKGEAFF.

The rearrangement uses TRBV5-1 and TRBJ2-2; no reliable D call. The CDR3 length is 15 residues. Germline CDR1 SGHRS, CDR2 YFSETQ. V lost 7 bases to trimming and J lost 1 base, with 14 bases between them. In DNA form, the CDR3 reads TGCGCCAGCCTACCGGGTACCCAGAACACCGGGGAGCTGTTTTTT. Translated, it gives CASLPGTQNTGELFF.